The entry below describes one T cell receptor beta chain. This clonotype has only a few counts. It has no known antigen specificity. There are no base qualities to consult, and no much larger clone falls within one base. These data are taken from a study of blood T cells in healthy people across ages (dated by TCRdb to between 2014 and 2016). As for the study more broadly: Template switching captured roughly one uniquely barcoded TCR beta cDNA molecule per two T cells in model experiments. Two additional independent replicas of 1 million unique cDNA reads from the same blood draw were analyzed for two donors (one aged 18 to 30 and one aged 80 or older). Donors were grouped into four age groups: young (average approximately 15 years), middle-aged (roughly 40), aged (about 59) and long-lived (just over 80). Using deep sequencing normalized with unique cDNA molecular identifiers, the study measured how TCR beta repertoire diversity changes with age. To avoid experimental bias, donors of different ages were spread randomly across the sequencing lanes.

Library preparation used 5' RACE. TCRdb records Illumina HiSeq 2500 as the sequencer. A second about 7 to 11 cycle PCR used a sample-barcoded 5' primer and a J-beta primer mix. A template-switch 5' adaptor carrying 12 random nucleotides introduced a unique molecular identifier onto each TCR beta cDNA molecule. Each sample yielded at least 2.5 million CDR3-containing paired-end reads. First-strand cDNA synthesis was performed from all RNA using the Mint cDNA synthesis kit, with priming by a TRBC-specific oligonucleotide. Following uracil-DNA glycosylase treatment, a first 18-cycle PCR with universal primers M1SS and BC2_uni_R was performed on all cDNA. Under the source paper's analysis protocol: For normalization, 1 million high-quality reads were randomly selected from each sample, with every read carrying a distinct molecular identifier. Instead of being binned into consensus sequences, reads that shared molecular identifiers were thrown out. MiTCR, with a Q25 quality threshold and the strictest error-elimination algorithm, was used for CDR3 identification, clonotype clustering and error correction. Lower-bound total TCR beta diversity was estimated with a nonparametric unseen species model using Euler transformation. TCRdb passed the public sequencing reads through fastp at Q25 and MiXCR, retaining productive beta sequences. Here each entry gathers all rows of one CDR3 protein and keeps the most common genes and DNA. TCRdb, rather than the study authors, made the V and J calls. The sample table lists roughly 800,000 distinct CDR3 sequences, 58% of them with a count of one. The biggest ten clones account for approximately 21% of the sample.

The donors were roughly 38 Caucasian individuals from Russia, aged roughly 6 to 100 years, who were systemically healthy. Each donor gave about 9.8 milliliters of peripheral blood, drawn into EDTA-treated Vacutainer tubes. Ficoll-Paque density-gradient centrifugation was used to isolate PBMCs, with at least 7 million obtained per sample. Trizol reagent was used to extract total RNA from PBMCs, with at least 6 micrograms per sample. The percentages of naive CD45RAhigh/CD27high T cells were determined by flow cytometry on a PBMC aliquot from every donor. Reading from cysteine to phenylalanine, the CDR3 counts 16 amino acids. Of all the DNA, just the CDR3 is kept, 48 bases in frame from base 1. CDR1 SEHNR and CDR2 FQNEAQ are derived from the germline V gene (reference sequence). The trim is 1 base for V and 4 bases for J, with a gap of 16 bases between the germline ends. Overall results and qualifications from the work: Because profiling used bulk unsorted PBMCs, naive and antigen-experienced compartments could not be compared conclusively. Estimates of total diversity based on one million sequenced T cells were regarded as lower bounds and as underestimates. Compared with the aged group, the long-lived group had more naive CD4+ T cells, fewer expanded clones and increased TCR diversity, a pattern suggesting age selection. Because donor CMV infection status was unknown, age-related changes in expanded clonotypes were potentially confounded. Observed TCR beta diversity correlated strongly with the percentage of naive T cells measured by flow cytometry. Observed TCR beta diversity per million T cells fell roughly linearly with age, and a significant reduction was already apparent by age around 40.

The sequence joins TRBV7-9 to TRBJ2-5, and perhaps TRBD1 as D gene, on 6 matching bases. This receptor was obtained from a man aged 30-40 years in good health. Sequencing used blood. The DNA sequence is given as TGTGCCAGCAGCTTAGAGTCGAGGGGACAAGTAGAGACCCAGTACTTC. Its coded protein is CASSLESRGQVETQYF.